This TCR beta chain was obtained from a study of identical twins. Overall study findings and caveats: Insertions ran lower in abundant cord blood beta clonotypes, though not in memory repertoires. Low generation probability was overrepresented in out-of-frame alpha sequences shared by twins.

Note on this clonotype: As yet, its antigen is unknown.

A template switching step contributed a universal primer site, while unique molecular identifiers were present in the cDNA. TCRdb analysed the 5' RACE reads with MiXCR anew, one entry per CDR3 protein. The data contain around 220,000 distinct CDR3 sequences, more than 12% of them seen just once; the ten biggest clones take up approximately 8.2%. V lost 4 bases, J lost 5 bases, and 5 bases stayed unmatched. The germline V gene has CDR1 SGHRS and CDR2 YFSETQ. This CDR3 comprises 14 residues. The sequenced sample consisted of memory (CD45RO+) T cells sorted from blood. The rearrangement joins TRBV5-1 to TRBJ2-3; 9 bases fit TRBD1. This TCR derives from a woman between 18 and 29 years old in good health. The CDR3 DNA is TGCGCCAGCAGCCCACAGACAGGGGGAGATACGCAGTATTTT. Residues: CASSPQTGGDTQYF. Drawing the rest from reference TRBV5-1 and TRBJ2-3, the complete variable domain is KAGVTQTPRYLIKTRGQQVTLSCSPISGHRSVSWYQQTPGQGLQFLFEYFSETQRNKGNFPGRFSGRQFSNSRSEMNVSTLELGDSALYLCASSPQTGGDTQYFGPGTRLTVL.